The 23 T cell receptor beta chains presented below share a single source sample, sequenced in a study of T-cell memory formation after mild COVID-19. TCRdb processed the 5' RACE reads anew with MiXCR; each CDR3 protein has one entry. The profile shows 110,000 to 150,000 distinct CDR3 sequences, about 23% of them singletons. The sequenced sample was PBMCs or a T cell subset sorted from them (not recorded which). These receptors were obtained from an adult woman who had mild COVID-19 (a few samples of this study predate the infection). Cell type and time point are not known.

The rearrangement uses TRBV4-1 and TRBJ1-1, with TRBD1 as a possible D gene (6 bases). The CDR3 is made up of 16 amino acids. In germline, CDR1 is MGHRA, CDR2 YSYEKL. Deletions cut 0 bases from V and 1 base from J, with 12 bases between. The CDR3 loop is CASSQDAGVGNTEAFF. In DNA, the CDR3 is TGCGCCAGCAGCCAAGACGCAGGGGTGGGGAACACTGAAGCTTTCTTT.

This clonotype occurred a few times. This rearrangement joins TRBV29-1 to TRBJ2-5; 8 bases align to TRBD2. The CDR3 spans 13 residues. Germline CDR1 is SQVTM and CDR2 is ANQGSEA. V shed 1 base, J shed 5 bases, and the junction held 3 bases outside the gene matches. CDR3 nucleotides: TGCAGCGTTGAAGCGGGAGGGTTGGAGACCCAGTACTTC. It specifies CSVEAGGLETQYF.

This clonotype occurred a few times. The genes are TRBV29-1 and TRBJ2-7; TRBD1 matches 10 bases. V lost 6 bases to trimming and J lost 3 bases; unmatched junction nucleotides: 5. The germline V gene encodes CDR1 SQVTM and CDR2 ANQGSEA. The CDR3 consists of 13 residues. CDR3 nucleotides: TGCAGCGTCCAAGGACAGGGGGACTACGAGCAGTACTTC. The encoded protein is CSVQGQGDYEQYF.

The chain combines TRBV29-1 with TRBJ2-2; D is possibly TRBD1 (6 bases). The length of the CDR3 is 13 residues. Germline lookup yields CDR1 SQVTM and CDR2 ANQGSEA. Trimming pared 7 bases from V and 0 bases from J, leaving 9 bases between. DNA of the CDR3: TGCAGCGCCAGACAGGCGAACACCGGGGAGCTGTTTTTT. Protein: CSARQANTGELFF.

The rearrangement joins TRBV7-9 to TRBJ2-7; 7 bases fit TRBD1. V was pared by 3 bases and J by 4 bases, with 6 bases of the junction left unmatched. CDR1 SEHNR and CDR2 FQNEAQ come from the germline V gene (reference sequence). The CDR3 is 14 residues long. The CDR3 is CASSLEQGRYEQYF. DNA for the CDR3: TGTGCCAGCAGCTTGGAACAGGGGAGATACGAGCAGTACTTC.

The rearrangement links TRBV5-6 to TRBJ2-2, with D maybe TRBD2 (5 bases). The CDR3 loop spans 15 amino acids. V dropped 0 bases and J dropped 6 bases, with 12 bases sitting between them. Per the germline V gene, CDR1 is SGHDT and CDR2 is YYEEEE. CDR3 loop: CASSLAGFQAGELFF. The DNA for the CDR3 is TGTGCCAGCAGCTTGGCGGGGTTCCAAGCCGGGGAGCTGTTTTTT.

This clonotype was detected a few times. The CDR3, as DNA: TGCAGCGTTGTCCGGGGACAGTATGGCTACACCTTC. Its protein product is CSVVRGQYGYTF. The chain recombines TRBV29-1 with TRBJ1-2; 7 bases are a match to TRBD1. CDR3 length equals 12 residues. Germline lookup yields CDR1 SQVTM and CDR2 ANQGSEA. V dropped 4 bases and J dropped 5; count of bases not matched to a gene: 4.

This chain links TRBV23-1 with TRBJ1-5, with D perhaps matching TRBD1 (6 bases). TRBV23-1 is treated as an ORF (open reading frame) with a function not yet certain. The germline V and J ends were trimmed by 7 bases and 6 bases, with 16 bases remaining between them. The CDR3 contains 14 residues. This CDR3 is CASNLDRRGQPQHF. The CDR3, as DNA: TGCGCCAGCAACCTCGACAGGAGAGGTCAGCCCCAGCATTTT.

This clonotype was seen only a few times. This chain links TRBV10-3 with TRBJ2-1; a possible D gene is TRBD2 (5 bases). The CDR3 loop spans 16 amino acids. CDR1 and CDR2 from the germline V gene are ENHRY and SYGVKD. The V end lost 0 bases, the J end lost 2 bases, and 11 bases lay between the germline ends. The CDR3 spells CAISESERIPYNEQFF. As DNA, the CDR3 is TGTGCCATCAGTGAGTCTGAGCGGATACCCTACAATGAGCAGTTCTTC.

The chain is built from TRBV12-3 or TRBV12-4 and TRBJ1-6; D is possibly TRBD1 (5 bases). Trimming took off 4 bases at V and 6 bases at J, with 13 bases between the two ends. There are 15 residues in the CDR3. The CDR3 sequence: CASSSRDRSNSPLHF. CDR3 DNA sequence: TGTGCCAGCAGTTCCCGGGACCGTTCTAATTCACCCCTCCACTTT.

On this clonotype itself: A much larger clone is a single base away; this may be a read error. The chain carries TRBV9 and TRBJ2-3; D uncertain. The CDR3 runs 15 residues. From germline, CDR1 is SGDLS and CDR2 YYNGEE. Trimming removed 7 bases at V and 3 bases at J, with 18 bases between. CDR3 nucleotide sequence: TGTGCCAGCTCCTCCTCGGGTAACGCGACAGATACGCAGTATTTT. This gives the protein CASSSSGNATDTQYF.

The table lists this clonotype with many counts. The chain combines TRBV7-8 with TRBJ1-1, with unresolved D. The CDR3 runs 13 residues. The V and J ends lost 2 bases and 1 base respectively, with 5 bases between them. The germline V gene has CDR1 SGHVS and CDR2 FQNEAQ. For the CDR3, the DNA is TGTGCCAGCAGCTTAAGAGAGAACACTGAAGCTTTCTTT. Translation: CASSLRENTEAFF.

This clonotype turned up a few times. The chain uses TRBV6-5 and TRBJ1-1, with D maybe TRBD1 (6 bases). Germline V gene data show CDR1 as MNHEY and CDR2 as SVGAGI. The V and J ends lost 5 bases and 0 bases respectively, with 13 bases between them. The CDR3 spans 15 residues. This CDR3 is CASSPYRDMNTEAFF. The CDR3 DNA reads TGTGCCAGCAGTCCCTACAGGGACATGAACACTGAAGCTTTCTTT.

This clonotype was counted a few times. The rearrangement links TRBV7-6 to TRBJ1-1; weak D call: TRBD1 (5 bases). CDR1 is SGHVS, CDR2 FNYEAQ, per germline. V shed 2 bases and J shed 4 bases, with 14 bases lying between them. There are 15 residues in the CDR3. The CDR3 bases are TGTGCCAGCAGCTTAAGCCCCGGGGCTGGCACTGAAGCTTTCTTT. It specifies CASSLSPGAGTEAFF.

This rearrangement joins TRBV7-6 to TRBJ1-1; the D gene is possibly TRBD1 (5 bases). CDR1 is SGHVS and CDR2 is FNYEAQ in the germline V gene. Trimming stripped 5 bases from V and 3 bases from J, with 16 bases between. This CDR3 has 15 amino acids. CDR3 sequence: CASSLPGTEDTEAFF. DNA of the CDR3: TGTGCCAGCAGCCTCCCTGGGACGGAGGACACTGAAGCTTTCTTT.

This clonotype was seen only a few times. The rearrangement links TRBV7-2 to TRBJ2-3; no reliable D call. The ends were cut back, 5 bases at V and 3 bases at J, with 9 bases in the middle. Germline values: CDR1 SGHTA, CDR2 FQGNSA. This CDR3 is 13 amino acids long. The CDR3 here is CASSMDSTDTQYF. The CDR3 bases are TGTGCCAGCAGCATGGATAGTACAGATACGCAGTATTTT.

The chain employs TRBV6-5 and TRBJ2-1; no reliable D call. Trimming took 6 bases from V and 5 from J, leaving 8 bases between them. CDR1 and CDR2 from the germline V gene are MNHEY and SVGAGI. This CDR3 comprises 12 residues. The CDR3 is CASSHNDNEQFF. DNA of the CDR3: TGTGCCAGCAGCCACAACGACAATGAGCAGTTCTTC.

The J gene is TRBJ1-1, the V gene TRBV30; possible D gene TRBD1, 6 bases. Germline loops: CDR1 GTSNPN, CDR2 SVGIG (reference sequence). This CDR3 spans 13 amino acids. Trimming left V 4 bases short and J 4 bases short, with 13 bases between. The CDR3: CAWNNNRATEAFF. In DNA form, the CDR3 reads TGTGCCTGGAACAACAACAGGGCCACTGAAGCTTTCTTT.

This clonotype was recorded a few times. The J gene is TRBJ2-1, the V gene TRBV11-3; unclear D gene. Per germline, CDR1 SGHNT and CDR2 YENEEA. CDR3 length equals 13 residues. V lost 6 bases, J lost 7 bases, and 13 bases lay in between. CDR3: CASSRDTVNEQFF. In DNA, the CDR3 is TGTGCCAGCAGTCGAGACACAGTTAATGAGCAGTTCTTC.

The chain uses TRBV5-1 and TRBJ1-1; 8 bases map to TRBD1. Trimming cost V 2 bases and J 3 bases; bases outside gene matches: 6. The CDR3 runs 15 residues. Germline CDR1 is SGHRS and CDR2 is YFSETQ. The CDR3 reads CASSLATGADTEAFF. The CDR3 DNA is TGCGCCAGCAGCTTAGCGACAGGGGCGGACACTGAAGCTTTCTTT.

This chain links TRBV5-1 with TRBJ2-5, with D unclear. The CDR3 runs to 11 residues. CDR1 SGHRS and CDR2 YFSETQ come from the germline V gene. The V end was cut by 4 bases, the J end by 5 bases, with 6 bases between. The CDR3 DNA is TGCGCCAGCAGCGTTCACGAGACCCAGTACTTC. This gives the protein CASSVHETQYF.

This clonotype appeared a few times. V usage is TRBV9 and J usage is TRBJ1-3, with D unresolved. CDR1 is SGDLS and CDR2 is YYNGEE in the germline V gene. With 1 base removed from V and 1 base from J, the gap between germline ends came to 9 bases. CDR3 length equals 15 residues. This CDR3 is CASSVSAGSGNTIYF. The CDR3 nucleotides read TGTGCCAGCAGCGTAAGTGCGGGTTCTGGAAACACCATATATTTT.

V is TRBV5-1 and J is TRBJ1-6, with a tentative D call TRBD1 (6 bases). V was trimmed by 2 bases and J by 9 bases, leaving 15 bases between them. Germline V gene lookup returns CDR1 SGHRS and CDR2 YFSETQ. This CDR3 contains 15 residues. CDR3 coding DNA: TGCGCCAGCAGCTTTCACCCGGGACATAGTTCACCCCTCCACTTT. Translated, it gives CASSFHPGHSSPLHF.